Presented here are 17 T cell receptor beta chains from one specimen sequenced in a study of blood T cell repertoires in COVID-19. Assay: immunoSEQ multiplex PCR; the TCRdb copy retains only in-frame clones and omits some. The data contain tens of thousands of clones, roughly 85% of them singletons. The source material was peripheral blood. The receptors here all came from a man in his sixties with active or convalescent COVID-19.

This clone was picked up many times. J is TRBJ1-2 and V is TRBV6-1, with 7 bases lining up with TRBD1. The CDR3 contains 19 residues. The trim removed 0 bases at V and 4 bases at J, leaving 17 bases unmatched. CDR1 and CDR2 (germline): MNHNS, SASEGT. CDR3 sequence reads: CASSEARLGTVVWAYGYTF. DNA of the CDR3: TGTGCCAGCAGTGAAGCGCGTCTGGGGACAGTTGTATGGGCCTATGGCTACACCTTC.

This chain connects TRBV3-1 (or the pseudogene TRBV3-2) to TRBJ1-6; 7 bases agree with TRBD1. The germline V gene encodes CDR1 LGHDT and CDR2 YNNKEL (reference sequence). Trimming at V came to 7 bases and at J to 8 bases, leaving 5 bases not matched to a gene. The CDR3 spans 13 residues. In nucleotides, the CDR3 is TGTGCCAGCACCCTAACAGGGGATTCACCCCTCCACTTT. Translating gives CASTLTGDSPLHF.

The rearrangement uses TRBV5-8 and TRBJ2-3; D is undetermined. Germline CDR1 is SGHTS and CDR2 is YDEGEE. V was clipped by 4 bases and J by 2 bases, with 14 bases between them. This CDR3 spans 15 amino acids. The CDR3, as DNA: TGTGCCAGCAGCCCTAGAGCGCGCCTCACAGATACGCAGTATTTT. It translates to CASSPRARLTDTQYF.

This chain uses TRBV7-8 with TRBJ1-1; tentative D call: TRBD1 (5 bases). The CDR3 sequence is 14 residues long. Germline lookup yields CDR1 SGHVS and CDR2 FQNEAQ. Trimming stripped 5 bases from V and 9 bases from J, with 19 bases between. In DNA form, the CDR3 reads TGTGCCAGCAGCAAGGGGCCCCTGAACACCAAAGCTTTCTTT. Protein: CASSKGPLNTKAFF.

The chain couples TRBV2 to TRBJ1-2; no firm D call. The CDR3 length is 11 residues. V was shortened by 9 bases and J by 6 bases, with 11 bases between the two germline ends. Germline values: CDR1 SNHLY, CDR2 FYNNEI. DNA for the CDR3: TGTGCCAGTACTTTTGAGGATGGCTACACCTTC. It specifies CASTFEDGYTF.

The chain is built from TRBV18 and TRBJ2-7, with D possibly being TRBD2 (7 bases). The CDR3 has 15 residues. Looked up from germline, CDR1 is KGHSH and CDR2 is LQKENI. Trimming took off 0 bases at V and 4 bases at J, with 13 bases between the two ends. CDR3 DNA sequence: TGTGCCAGCTCACCACCGGAGGGGGGGGGTTACGAGCAGTACTTC. It encodes CASSPPEGGGYEQYF.

The genes are TRBV14 and TRBJ2-7; a possible D gene is TRBD2 (5 bases). Germline CDR1 reads SGHDN; CDR2 reads FVKESK. V dropped 0 bases and J dropped 2 bases, with 23 bases sitting between them. CDR3 length equals 19 residues. The CDR3 region has the DNA TGTGCCAGCAGCCAAGATGGATTCAGTCCGGGAAAGAAGCCCTACGAGCAGTACTTC. Protein product: CASSQDGFSPGKKPYEQYF.

The chain links TRBV9 to TRBJ2-2; D is perhaps TRBD2 (6 bases). The length of the CDR3 is 20 residues. Trimming removed 0 bases at V and 6 bases at J, with 27 bases between. Germline CDR1 SGDLS, CDR2 YYNGEE. The CDR3 coding sequence is TGTGCCAGCAGCGTAGCCCCTCCCGGTTACACCACCGGAGGGGCCGGGGAGCTGTTTTTT. Amino acids: CASSVAPPGYTTGGAGELFF.

J is TRBJ2-5 and V is TRBV11-3; 12 bases line up with TRBD2. Germline CDR1 reads SGHNT; CDR2 reads YENEEA. CDR3 length: 17 amino acids. J gave up 2 bases and V 4 bases, and 8 bases lay outside the gene matches. The CDR3 DNA reads TGTGCCAGCAGCTCATCTAGCGGGGGGGCCTATCAAGAGACCCAGTACTTC. Translating it yields CASSSSSGGAYQETQYF.

The chain couples TRBV7-3 to TRBJ2-5; the match to TRBD2 covers 8 bases. Per germline, CDR1 SGHTA and CDR2 FQGTGA. This CDR3 comprises 13 residues. V shed 5 bases, J shed 1 base, and the junction held 0 bases outside the gene matches. CDR3 amino acids: CASSTSGQETQYF. The CDR3 nucleotides read TGTGCCAGCAGCACTAGCGGCCAAGAGACCCAGTACTTC.

This clone was seen just once. This rearrangement joins TRBV4-2 to TRBJ1-5; 8 bases align to TRBD1. The V segment lost 0 bases and the J segment 11 bases; nucleotides outside the gene matches: 6. This CDR3 region has 14 residues. The V gene's germline CDR1 is LGHNA and CDR2 YNFKEQ. CDR3 amino acids: CASSQDRGLPAQHF. The CDR3 DNA follows: TGTGCCAGCAGCCAAGACAGGGGGCTCCCGGCCCAGCATTTT.

The gene calls are TRBV27 and TRBJ2-7; 8 bases line up with TRBD1. The germline gives CDR1 MNHEY, CDR2 SMNVEV (reference sequence). This CDR3 region has 14 residues. After removal of 6 bases from V and 4 bases from J, the junction contained 8 bases not matched to a gene. CDR3: CASSLYRDRYEQYF. DNA for the CDR3: TGTGCCAGCAGCCTATACAGGGACAGGTACGAGCAGTACTTC.

The rearrangement uses TRBV24-1 and TRBJ1-2; the D is unclear. Germline-derived CDR1 and CDR2 are KGHDR and SFDVKD. This CDR3 region has 14 residues. Deletions cut 4 bases from V and 0 bases from J, with 8 bases between. The CDR3 DNA reads as TGTGCCACCAGTGACCCACAGACTAACTATGGCTACACCTTC. It codes for CATSDPQTNYGYTF.

In this sample, this clone turned up a few times. The rearrangement joins TRBV27 to TRBJ2-5; 7 bases agree with TRBD2. Trimming took 6 bases from V and 2 from J; bases not matched to a gene: 6. From germline, CDR1 is MNHEY and CDR2 SMNVEV (reference sequence). The CDR3 is 14 amino acids. The chain's CDR3 is CASSSLAEQETQYF. The CDR3 DNA is TGTGCCAGCAGCTCCCTAGCGGAACAAGAGACCCAGTACTTC.

The chain joins TRBV5-4 to TRBJ2-1, with 10 bases that match TRBD2. The V segment lost 2 bases and the J segment 6 bases; nucleotides outside the gene matches: 11. Germline V CDR1 and CDR2: SGHNT, YYREEE (reference sequence). This CDR3 spans 17 amino acids. The CDR3 loop is CASSFRASGGLSNEQFF. CDR3 DNA: TGTGCCAGCAGCTTTAGGGCTAGCGGGGGCCTGTCCAATGAGCAGTTCTTC.

The chain uses TRBV29-1 and TRBJ1-2; the D gene is possibly TRBD1 (6 bases). V was trimmed by 3 bases and J by 6 bases, leaving 8 bases between them. Germline V gene sequence: CDR1 SQVTM, CDR2 ANQGSEA. CDR3 length equals 11 residues. This CDR3 is CSVDGQHGYTF. The CDR3 DNA follows: TGCAGCGTTGATGGACAGCATGGCTACACCTTC.

The V and J genes are TRBV2 and TRBJ2-7, with 8 bases that match TRBD1. The V and J ends lost 6 bases and 0 bases, in that order; junction bases with no gene match: 7. The CDR3 sequence is 15 residues long. The germline CDR1 and CDR2 sequences are SNHLY and FYNNEI. CDR3 residues: CASRQDRGGSYEQYF. The CDR3 DNA follows: TGTGCCAGCAGGCAAGACAGGGGAGGCTCCTACGAGCAGTACTTC.